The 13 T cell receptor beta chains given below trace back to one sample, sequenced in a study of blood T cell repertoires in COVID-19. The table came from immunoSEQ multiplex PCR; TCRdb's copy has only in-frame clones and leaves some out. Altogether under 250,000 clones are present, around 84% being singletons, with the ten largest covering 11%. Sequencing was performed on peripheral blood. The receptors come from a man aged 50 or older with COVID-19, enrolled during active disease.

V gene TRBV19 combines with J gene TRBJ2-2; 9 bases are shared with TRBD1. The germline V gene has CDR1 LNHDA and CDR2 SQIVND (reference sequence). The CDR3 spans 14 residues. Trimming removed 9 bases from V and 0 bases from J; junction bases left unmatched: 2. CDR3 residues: CASRDRANTGELFF. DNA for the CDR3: TGTGCCAGCCGGGACAGGGCGAACACCGGGGAGCTGTTTTTT.

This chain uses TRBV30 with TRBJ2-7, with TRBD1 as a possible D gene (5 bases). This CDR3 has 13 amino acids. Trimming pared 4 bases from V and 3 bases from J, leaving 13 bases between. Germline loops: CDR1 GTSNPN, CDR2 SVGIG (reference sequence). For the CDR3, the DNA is TGTGCCTGGACACCGCACAGGAGCTACGAGCAGTACTTC. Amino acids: CAWTPHRSYEQYF.

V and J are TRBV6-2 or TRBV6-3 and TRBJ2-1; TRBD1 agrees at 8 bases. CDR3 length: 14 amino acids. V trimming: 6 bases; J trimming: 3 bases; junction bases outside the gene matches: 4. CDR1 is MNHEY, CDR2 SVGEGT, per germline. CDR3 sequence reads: CASSGQGGYNEQFF. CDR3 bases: TGTGCCAGCAGCGGACAGGGCGGCTACAATGAGCAGTTCTTC.

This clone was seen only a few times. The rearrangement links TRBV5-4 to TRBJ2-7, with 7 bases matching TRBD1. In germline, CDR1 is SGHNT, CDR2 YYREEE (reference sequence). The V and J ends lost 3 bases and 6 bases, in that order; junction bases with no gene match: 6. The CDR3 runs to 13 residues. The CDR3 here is CASSWDSNGEQYF. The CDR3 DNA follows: TGTGCCAGCAGCTGGGACAGCAATGGCGAGCAGTACTTC. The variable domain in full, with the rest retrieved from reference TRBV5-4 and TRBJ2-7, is ETGVTQSPTHLIKTRGQQVTLRCSSQSGHNTVSWYQQALGQGPQFIFQYYREEENGRGNFPPRFSGLQFPNYSSELNVNALELDDSALYLCASSWDSNGEQYFGPGTRLTVT.

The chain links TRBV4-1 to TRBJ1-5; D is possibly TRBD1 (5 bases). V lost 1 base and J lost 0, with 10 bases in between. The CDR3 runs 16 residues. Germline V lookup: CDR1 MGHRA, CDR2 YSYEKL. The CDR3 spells CASSQGQGLSNQPQHF. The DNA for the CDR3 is TGCGCCAGCAGCCAAGGCCAGGGCCTTAGCAATCAGCCCCAGCATTTT.

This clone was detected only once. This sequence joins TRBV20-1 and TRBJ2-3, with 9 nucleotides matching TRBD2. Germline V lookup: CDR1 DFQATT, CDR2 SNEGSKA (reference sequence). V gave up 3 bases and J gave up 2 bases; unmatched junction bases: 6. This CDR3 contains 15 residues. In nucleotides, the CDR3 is TGCAGTGCTAGTAGTAGCGGGGGACTCACAGATACGCAGTATTTT. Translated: CSASSSGGLTDTQYF.

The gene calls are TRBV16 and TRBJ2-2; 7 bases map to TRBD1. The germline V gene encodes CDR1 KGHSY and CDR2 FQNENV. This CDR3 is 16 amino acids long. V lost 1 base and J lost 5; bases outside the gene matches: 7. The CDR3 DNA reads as TGTGCCAGCAGCCAATGGCCCAGGGGGAGAACCGGGGAGCTGTTTTTT. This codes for CASSQWPRGRTGELFF.

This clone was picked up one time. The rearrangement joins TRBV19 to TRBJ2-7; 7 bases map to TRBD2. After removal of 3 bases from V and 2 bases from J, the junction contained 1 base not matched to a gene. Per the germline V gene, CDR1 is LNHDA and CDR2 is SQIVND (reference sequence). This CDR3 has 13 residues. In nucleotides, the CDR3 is TGTGCCAGTAGTATGGGACTACCCTACGAGCAGTACTTC. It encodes CASSMGLPYEQYF.

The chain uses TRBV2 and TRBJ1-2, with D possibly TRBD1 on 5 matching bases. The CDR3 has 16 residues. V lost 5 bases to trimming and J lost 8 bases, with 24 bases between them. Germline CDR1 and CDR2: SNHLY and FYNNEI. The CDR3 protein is CASSRGGEQSYAGYTF. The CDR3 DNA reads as TGTGCCAGCAGTCGCGGGGGGGAACAGAGCTATGCAGGCTACACCTTC.

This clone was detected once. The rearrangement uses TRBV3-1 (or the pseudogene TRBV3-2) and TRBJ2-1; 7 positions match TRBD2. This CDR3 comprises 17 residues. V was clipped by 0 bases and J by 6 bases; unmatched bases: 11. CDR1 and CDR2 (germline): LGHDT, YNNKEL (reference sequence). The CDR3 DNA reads TGTGCCAGCAGCCAAGATATGGCGGCGGGAGTAGTCAATGAGCAGTTCTTC. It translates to CASSQDMAAGVVNEQFF.

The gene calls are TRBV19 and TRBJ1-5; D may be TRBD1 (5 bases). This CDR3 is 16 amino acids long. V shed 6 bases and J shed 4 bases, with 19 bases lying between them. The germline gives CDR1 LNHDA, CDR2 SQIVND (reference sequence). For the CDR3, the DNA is TGTGCCAGTAGCATTACCCCGGGGGGTGGTAATCAGCCCCAGCATTTT. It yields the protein CASSITPGGGNQPQHF.

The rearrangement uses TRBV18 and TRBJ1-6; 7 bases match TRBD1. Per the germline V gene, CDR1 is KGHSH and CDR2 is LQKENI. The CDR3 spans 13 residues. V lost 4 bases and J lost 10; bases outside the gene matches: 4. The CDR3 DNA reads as TGTGCCAGCTCACGACAGGGCGGGTCACCCCTCCACTTT. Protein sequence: CASSRQGGSPLHF.

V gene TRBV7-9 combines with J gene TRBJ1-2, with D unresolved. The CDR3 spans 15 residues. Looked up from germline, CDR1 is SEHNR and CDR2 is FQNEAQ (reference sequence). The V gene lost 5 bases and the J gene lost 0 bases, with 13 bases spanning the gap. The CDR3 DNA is TGTGCCAGCAGCAAGTTGAGTGCTGCTAACTATGGCTACACCTTC. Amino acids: CASSKLSAANYGYTF.